Sequencing of this T cell receptor beta chain was carried out in a study of PD-1 blockade in classical Hodgkin lymphoma. Measured with immunoSEQ multiplex PCR; TCRdb has only the in-frame clones, and not every one. Seen here are almost 95,000 clones, approximately 83% observed once, and the top ten hold around 15%. The CDR3 extends over 15 amino acids. The germline V and J ends were trimmed by 2 bases and 6 bases, with 16 bases remaining between them. CDR1 and CDR2 from the germline V gene are LNHDA and SQIVND (reference sequence). Notes on the study in general: Patients starting nivolumab less than 1 year after ASCT had lower diversity and were excluded from later analyses. CD4+ TCR diversity, unlike CD8+, rose significantly by C4D1.

This clone was detected only once. What it binds is unknown. The time point: cycle 4 day 1 (C4D1), after 6 weeks of nivolumab. Patients all relapsed after autologous stem cell transplantation, and there was variation in brentuximab vedotin exposure. The TCR was taken from a human donor with classical Hodgkin lymphoma. This chain links TRBV19 with TRBJ1-1; no reliable D call. Sample: peripheral blood mononuclear cells (PBMCs), taken before the fourth cycle of nivolumab. The CDR3 DNA reads as TGTGCCAGTAGTATAAGGACGCGTCCTCGCTCTGAAGCTTTCTTT. This sequence encodes CASSIRTRPRSEAFF. Variable domain in full (rest from reference TRBV19 and TRBJ1-1): DGGITQSPKYLFRKEGQNVTLSCEQNLNHDAMYWYRQDPGQGLRLIYYSQIVNDFQKGDIAEGYSVSREKKESFPLTVTSAQKNPTAFYLCASSIRTRPRSEAFFGQGTRLTVV.